The 32 T cell receptor beta chains in this list originate from one sample, sequenced in a study of blood T cell repertoires in COVID-19. The assay was immunoSEQ multiplex PCR, and TCRdb's table has in-frame clones only and misses some. In the table there are more than 120,000 clones, around 84% of which are singletons. Sequences were obtained from peripheral blood. The receptors were gathered from a human donor in a cohort sampled during active COVID-19.

This clone was seen a single time. The genes are TRBV7-9 and TRBJ1-1; unclear D gene. The CDR3 is made up of 17 amino acids. Germline CDR1 SEHNR, CDR2 FQNEAQ (reference sequence). V gave up 5 bases and J gave up 3 bases, with 22 bases separating them. CDR3 sequence: CASSPMLGRTGDTEAFF. CDR3 coding DNA: TGTGCCAGCAGCCCGATGTTAGGGCGCACCGGGGACACTGAAGCTTTCTTT.

V usage is TRBV4-2 and J usage is TRBJ2-5, with D possibly TRBD2 on 6 matching bases. V was cut by 4 bases and J by 12 bases, with 21 bases left in between. The germline V gene has CDR1 LGHNA and CDR2 YNFKEQ. The CDR3 consists of 14 residues. CDR3 protein: CASSRLPDGGIKYF. The DNA for the CDR3 is TGTGCCAGCAGCCGCCTACCGGATGGGGGGATCAAGTACTTC.

V usage is TRBV6-5 and J usage is TRBJ1-1; 7 positions agree with TRBD1. Germline CDR1 MNHEY, CDR2 SVGAGI. The ends lost 7 bases at V and 4 bases at J; junction bases unmatched: 12. The CDR3 spans 15 residues. As DNA, the CDR3 is TGTGCCAGCACCAAATCCGGGACAGAGACCACTGAAGCTTTCTTT. Translation gives CASTKSGTETTEAFF.

The rearrangement uses TRBV3-1 (or the pseudogene TRBV3-2) and TRBJ2-3; D perhaps matches TRBD2 (5 bases). The germline V gene has CDR1 LGHDT and CDR2 YNNKEL (reference sequence). The V end was cut by 3 bases, the J end by 2 bases, with 6 bases between. The CDR3 has 13 amino acids. In DNA form, the CDR3 reads TGTGCCAGCAGCCACGGGGACACAGATACGCAGTATTTT. Translated, it gives CASSHGDTDTQYF.

CDR3 loop: CASSYLQGGYEQYV. As DNA, the CDR3 is TGTGCCAGCAGTTATTTACAGGGGGGTTACGAGCAGTACGTC. V usage is TRBV6-9 and J usage is TRBJ2-7; 8 nucleotides align to TRBD1. The CDR3 runs to 14 residues. The germline V gene has CDR1 MNHGY and CDR2 SVAAGI. J gave up 4 bases and V 1 base, and 3 bases lay outside the gene matches.

V gene TRBV2 combines with J gene TRBJ2-7, with 12 bases lining up with TRBD2. CDR3 length equals 16 residues. Germline CDR1 reads SNHLY; CDR2 reads FYNNEI. V shed 6 bases, J shed 2 bases, and the junction held 8 bases outside the gene matches. The CDR3 sequence: CASRTTSGRGAYEQYV. CDR3 nucleotides: TGTGCCAGCAGGACGACTAGCGGGAGAGGGGCCTACGAGCAGTACGTC.

This clone came up a few times. The V gene is TRBV6-5, the J gene TRBJ1-6; 7 bases fit TRBD1. The CDR3 extends over 15 amino acids. The V gene's germline CDR1 is MNHEY and CDR2 SVGAGI. Trimming took 6 bases from V and 6 from J; bases not matched to a gene: 8. CDR3 in DNA: TGTGCCAGCAGAAGACAGGGTTTGGGTAATTCACCCCTCCACTTT. Its translation is CASRRQGLGNSPLHF.

This clone was detected only a few times. V and J are TRBV4-1 and TRBJ2-7; 8 positions agree with TRBD2. V lost 1 base, J lost 7 bases, and 9 bases stayed unmatched. The CDR3 contains 15 residues. The germline V gene encodes CDR1 MGHRA and CDR2 YSYEKL. The CDR3 sequence: CASSQGFGLAWEQYV. DNA for the CDR3: TGCGCCAGCAGCCAAGGATTCGGACTAGCTTGGGAGCAGTACGTC.

The genes are TRBV6-5 and TRBJ2-2, with 7 bases lining up with TRBD1. Looked up from germline, CDR1 is MNHEY and CDR2 is SVGAGI. The CDR3 extends over 13 amino acids. V was clipped by 7 bases and J by 3 bases; unmatched bases: 2. CDR3 in amino acids: CASTDRDTGELFF. In DNA form, the CDR3 reads TGTGCCAGCACCGACAGGGACACCGGGGAGCTGTTTTTT.

The J gene is TRBJ1-1, the V gene TRBV9, with D possibly matching TRBD1 (5 bases). This CDR3 contains 15 residues. V dropped 7 bases and J dropped 6 bases, with 22 bases sitting between them. CDR1 and CDR2 from the germline V gene are SGDLS and YYNGEE. The CDR3 DNA sequence: TGTGCCAGCGGCCCAGGGAGGGCGATTCGGGCTGAAGCTTTCTTT. It translates to CASGPGRAIRAEAFF.

The chain uses TRBV29-1 and TRBJ2-7; 11 positions match TRBD2. V lost 4 bases to trimming and J lost 4 bases; unmatched junction nucleotides: 3. This CDR3 region has 13 residues. Germline CDR1 reads SQVTM; CDR2 reads ANQGSEA. The CDR3 spells CSVVLAGVYEQYV. CDR3 coding DNA: TGCAGCGTTGTACTAGCGGGAGTTTACGAGCAGTACGTC.

V gene TRBV28 combines with J gene TRBJ2-6, with 8 positions matching TRBD1. The CDR3 runs to 17 residues. Germline V CDR1 and CDR2: MDHEN, SYDVKM. Trimming cost V 6 bases and J 1 base; bases outside gene matches: 8. The CDR3 bases are TGTGCCAGCAGCCTCCAGGGGGCCATATCTGGGGCCAACGTCCTGACTTTC. This codes for CASSLQGAISGANVLTF.

This rearrangement joins TRBV2 to TRBJ2-5, with 12 bases matching TRBD2. Germline V gene lookup returns CDR1 SNHLY and CDR2 FYNNEI. The CDR3 is made up of 16 amino acids. Trimming took 3 bases from V and 5 from J; bases not matched to a gene: 7. The CDR3 region has the DNA TGTGCCAGCAGTGAGGCTAGCGGGAGGGCCGTGGAGACCCAGTACTTC. Encoded protein: CASSEASGRAVETQYF.

V usage is TRBV23-1 and J usage is TRBJ2-3; D perhaps matches TRBD1 (6 bases). TRBV23-1 is an open reading frame, and its role is uncertain. The CDR3 is made up of 15 amino acids. Trimming stripped 8 bases from V and 4 bases from J, with 19 bases between. The CDR3 region is CASGFTGLDPDTQYF. CDR3 DNA: TGCGCCAGCGGTTTTACAGGGCTTGACCCAGATACGCAGTATTTT.

The chain employs TRBV7-9 and TRBJ2-7; tentatively, D is TRBD2 (5 bases). Germline loops: CDR1 SEHNR, CDR2 FQNEAQ (reference sequence). The CDR3 extends over 13 amino acids. Trimming removed 5 bases from V and 1 base from J, with 9 bases in between. The CDR3 loop reads CASSHGISYEQYF. CDR3 coding DNA: TGTGCCAGCAGCCACGGGATTTCCTACGAGCAGTACTTC.

The chain links TRBV7-3 to TRBJ2-2; 7 bases match TRBD2. V shed 5 bases and J 2 bases; nucleotides not matched to a gene: 14. Germline values: CDR1 SGHTA, CDR2 FQGTGA. The CDR3 is made up of 18 amino acids. In DNA form, the CDR3 reads TGTGCCAGCAGCCTCACGGGGGTGCGGGGGATAAACACCGGGGAGCTGTTTTTT. Protein: CASSLTGVRGINTGELFF.

In DNA, the CDR3 is TGCGCCAGCAGCTTGGACCGGACAGTCCACAATGAGCAGTTCTTC. Translating gives CASSLDRTVHNEQFF. The chain is built from TRBV5-1 and TRBJ2-1, with D possibly TRBD1 on 6 matching bases. CDR3 size: 15 residues. The V and J ends lost 0 bases and 5 bases respectively, with 12 bases between them. The germline V gene has CDR1 SGHRS and CDR2 YFSETQ.

This chain links TRBV7-9 with TRBJ1-4; D is undetermined. V lost 6 bases and J lost 0, with 20 bases in between. The CDR3 extends over 18 amino acids. CDR1 and CDR2 (germline): SEHNR, FQNEAQ (reference sequence). The CDR3 region has the DNA TGTGCCAGCAGTCCGACGGGTGCGGGGTATGCAACTAATGAAAAACTGTTTTTT. Translating gives CASSPTGAGYATNEKLFF.

The rearrangement joins TRBV9 to TRBJ2-1; TRBD2 aligns across 9 bases. The CDR3 runs to 17 residues. Per the germline V gene, CDR1 is SGDLS and CDR2 is YYNGEE. V lost 2 bases, J lost 0 bases, and 6 bases stayed unmatched. The CDR3 region has the DNA TGTGCCAGCAGCGTTAGCGGGGGCGATAGCTCCTACAATGAGCAGTTCTTC. Translation: CASSVSGGDSSYNEQFF.

J is TRBJ1-3 and V is TRBV7-9, with D uncertain. From germline, CDR1 is SEHNR and CDR2 FQNEAQ (reference sequence). The CDR3 contains 16 residues. The ends were cut back, 5 bases at V and 0 bases at J, with 14 bases in the middle. For the CDR3, the DNA is TGTGCCAGCAGCCCCTCCGGGAGCTACTCTGGAAACACCATATATTTT. Residues: CASSPSGSYSGNTIYF.

The CDR3 DNA is TGTGCCTGGACCCGAGAGGTTGAAGCTTTCTTT. Translating gives CAWTREVEAFF. This chain connects TRBV30 to TRBJ1-1; the D is unclear. Germline CDR1 and CDR2: GTSNPN and SVGIG (reference sequence). This CDR3 has 11 amino acids. With 4 bases removed from V and 7 bases from J, the gap between germline ends came to 10 bases.

The chain links TRBV15 to TRBJ2-3; TRBD1 agrees at 8 bases. The V gene's germline CDR1 is LNHNV and CDR2 YYDKDF (reference sequence). This CDR3 has 16 residues. J was trimmed by 4 bases and V by 2 bases; bases with no gene match: 8. DNA for the CDR3: TGTGCCACCAGCAGAAGACAGGGGACCCAGTCAGATACGCAGTATTTT. Protein: CATSRRQGTQSDTQYF. The whole variable domain, filled in from reference TRBV15 and TRBJ2-3, reads DAMVIQNPRYQVTQFGKPVTLSCSQTLNHNVMYWYQQKSSQAPKLLFHYYDKDFNNEADTPDNFQSRRPNTSFCFLDIRSPGLGDTAMYLCATSRRQGTQSDTQYFGPGTRLTVL.

The CDR3, as DNA: TGTGCCAGCAGGGATACAGGGGTTAATGGCTACACCTTC. This sequence encodes CASRDTGVNGYTF. V usage is TRBV27 and J usage is TRBJ1-2; 7 bases line up with TRBD1. The CDR3 spans 13 residues. J gave up 6 bases and V 6 bases, and 7 bases lay outside the gene matches. In germline, CDR1 is MNHEY, CDR2 SMNVEV (reference sequence).

Details on this clone: The sample holds other DNA sequences that translate to the same CDR3. The chain combines TRBV12-3 or TRBV12-4 with TRBJ1-1, with D perhaps matching TRBD1 (5 bases). V lost 3 bases to trimming and J lost 5 bases, with 10 bases between them. This CDR3 region has 13 residues. The CDR3 region has the DNA TGTGCCAGCAGTTTTCAGGGTAGAACTGAAGCTTTCTTT. Translation gives CASSFQGRTEAFF.

The gene calls are TRBV14 and TRBJ2-5; 12 bases fit TRBD2. This CDR3 is built from 15 residues. Per the germline V gene, CDR1 is SGHDN and CDR2 is FVKESK. The V and J ends lost 1 base and 5 bases, in that order; junction bases with no gene match: 2. DNA for the CDR3: TGTGCCAGCAGCCAAGGACTAGCGGGAGCGGAGACCCAGTACTTC. Translated: CASSQGLAGAETQYF.

The chain couples TRBV5-8 to TRBJ1-2; perhaps TRBD1 as D (6 bases). Between the trimmed V and J ends, which lost 1 base and 4 bases, there was a span of 17 bases. Germline V lookup: CDR1 SGHTS, CDR2 YDEGEE. There are 16 residues in the CDR3. The CDR3 here is CASSLPLAGASYGYTF. The CDR3 DNA is TGTGCCAGCAGCTTGCCCCTGGCGGGGGCAAGCTATGGCTACACCTTC.

The chain uses TRBV18 and TRBJ2-5; D possibly corresponds to TRBD1 (5 bases). Germline V gene sequence: CDR1 KGHSH, CDR2 LQKENI. Trimming removed 1 base at V and 5 bases at J, with 14 bases between. This CDR3 contains 15 residues. The CDR3 bases are TGTGCCAGCTCACCACAGGTGGCAGGGCAGGAGACCCAGTACTTC. Its protein is CASSPQVAGQETQYF.

The V gene is TRBV5-6, the J gene TRBJ2-3; 7 bases map to TRBD1. Germline CDR1 is SGHDT and CDR2 is YYEEEE. This CDR3 comprises 14 residues. Germline trimming cut 4 bases from V and 7 bases from J; bases unmatched to any gene: 9. The CDR3 DNA sequence: TGTGCCAGCAGCGGGACAGACTCGAAGAATACGCAGTATTTT. This sequence encodes CASSGTDSKNTQYF.

This rearrangement joins TRBV5-6 to TRBJ1-2; D uncertain. Germline CDR1 SGHDT, CDR2 YYEEEE. The germline V and J ends were trimmed by 4 bases and 8 bases, with 18 bases remaining between them. The CDR3 has 14 amino acids. CDR3 amino acids: CASSPTGPKRGYTF. The DNA of the CDR3 is TGTGCCAGCAGCCCTACCGGTCCGAAGCGGGGCTACACCTTC.

The chain carries TRBV29-1 and TRBJ2-7, with a weak D call TRBD1 (6 bases). The CDR3 is 14 residues long. V lost 7 bases and J lost 2, with 18 bases in between. From germline, CDR1 is SQVTM and CDR2 ANQGSEA. In DNA, the CDR3 is TGCAGCGCACTAATACAGGGCCCCCCCTACGAGCAGTACTTC. Encoded protein: CSALIQGPPYEQYF.

V is TRBV24-1 and J is TRBJ2-5; D perhaps matches TRBD1 (6 bases). The germline V and J ends were trimmed by 2 bases and 3 bases, with 18 bases remaining between them. Germline V gene sequence: CDR1 KGHDR, CDR2 SFDVKD. The CDR3 consists of 17 residues. CDR3 amino acids: CATSDSQAYRAKETQYF. CDR3 DNA: TGTGCCACCAGTGATTCTCAAGCATACAGGGCTAAAGAGACCCAGTACTTC.

This chain connects TRBV19 to TRBJ1-5; D not certain. The CDR3 is 14 residues long. The ends were cut back, 5 bases at V and 3 bases at J, with 11 bases in the middle. The germline gives CDR1 LNHDA, CDR2 SQIVND (reference sequence). The CDR3 reads CASSWAADNQPQHF. DNA of the CDR3: TGTGCCAGTAGTTGGGCAGCGGACAATCAGCCCCAGCATTTT.